A single sample gave rise to the 27 T cell receptor beta chains below, sequenced in a study of OX40 agonist ivuxolimab in advanced cancers. Sequencing was performed with immunoSEQ multiplex PCR; in TCRdb, only in-frame clones are kept and a portion is missing. The sample has fewer than 80,000 clones, under 90% seen once; the top ten hold 5% to 6.5%. Here the sequenced sample was CD4+ or CD8+ T cells sorted from blood, taken in a trial of the OX40 agonist ivuxolimab. The receptor source for this set is an adult with an advanced solid tumor such as melanoma, head and neck, liver or kidney cancer.

CDR3 amino acids: CASLPPTGTGTGKLFF. Written as DNA, the CDR3 is TGTGCCAGCTTGCCCCCTACCGGGACAGGGACCGGAAAACTGTTTTTT. The genes are TRBV28 and TRBJ1-4; 9 bases are shared with TRBD1. After removal of 8 bases from V and 10 bases from J, the junction contained 17 bases not matched to a gene. Germline-derived CDR1 and CDR2 are MDHEN and SYDVKM. This CDR3 is 16 amino acids long.

This clone was observed a handful of times. The chain joins TRBV19 to TRBJ1-5; D uncertain. Germline loops: CDR1 LNHDA, CDR2 SQIVND (reference sequence). Trimming took 1 base from V and 5 from J, leaving 6 bases between them. The CDR3 is 13 residues long. The CDR3, as DNA: TGTGCCAGTAGTATAGGAGAGCATCAGCCCCAGCATTTT. It encodes CASSIGEHQPQHF.

The V and J genes are TRBV5-6 and TRBJ2-7, with a possible D match to TRBD2 (5 bases). This CDR3 has 15 amino acids. In germline, CDR1 is SGHDT, CDR2 YYEEEE. The germline V and J ends were trimmed by 0 bases and 0 bases, with 10 bases remaining between them. CDR3 sequence (DNA): TGTGCCAGCAGCTTGGCCGAGGACTCCTCCTACGAGCAGTACTTC. It translates to CASSLAEDSSYEQYF.

This clone was picked up a small number of times. The chain combines TRBV10-2 with TRBJ2-7; 8 bases fit TRBD2. The J segment lost 0 bases and the V segment lost 0 bases, leaving 4 bases of the junction unmatched. CDR1 is WSHSY and CDR2 is SAAADI in the germline V gene. CDR3 size: 16 residues. CDR3 coding DNA: TGCGCCAGCAGTGAGTCGAGGCTAGCGGGCTCCTACGAGCAGTACTTC. It codes for CASSESRLAGSYEQYF.

The chain employs TRBV6-6 and TRBJ1-6, with 9 bases aligning to TRBD1. CDR3 length: 14 residues. Trimming at V came to 3 bases and at J to 7 bases, leaving 1 base not matched to a gene. Looked up from germline, CDR1 is MNHNY and CDR2 is SVGAGI (reference sequence). CDR3 amino acids: CASSYGTGNSPLHF. The CDR3, as DNA: TGTGCCAGCAGTTATGGGACAGGGAATTCACCCCTCCACTTT.

A single count supports this clone. The rearrangement joins TRBV9 to TRBJ2-5; 8 bases agree with TRBD1. The J segment lost 4 bases and the V segment lost 3 bases, leaving 5 bases of the junction unmatched. The CDR3 consists of 14 residues. Germline V gene data show CDR1 as SGDLS and CDR2 as YYNGEE. In DNA, the CDR3 is TGTGCCAGCAGCGCAGGGGGACAGGTAGAGACCCAGTACTTC. Protein: CASSAGGQVETQYF.

This chain connects TRBV19 to TRBJ1-5; D is possibly TRBD1 (5 bases). With 3 bases removed from V and 1 base from J, the gap between germline ends came to 13 bases. Looked up from germline, CDR1 is LNHDA and CDR2 is SQIVND (reference sequence). The CDR3 covers 16 residues. CDR3 amino acids: CASSIGDRGSNQPQHF. The CDR3 DNA sequence: TGTGCCAGTAGTATCGGAGACAGAGGGAGCAATCAGCCCCAGCATTTT. The variable domain in full, completed from reference TRBV19 and TRBJ1-5, reads DGGITQSPKYLFRKEGQNVTLSCEQNLNHDAMYWYRQDPGQGLRLIYYSQIVNDFQKGDIAEGYSVSREKKESFPLTVTSAQKNPTAFYLCASSIGDRGSNQPQHFGDGTRLSIL.

This chain uses TRBV5-4 with TRBJ2-1, with TRBD2 matching over 9 bases. The V gene end was trimmed by 4 bases and the J gene end by 9 bases; junction bases not matched to a gene: 11. The length of the CDR3 is 15 residues. CDR1 is SGHNT and CDR2 is YYREEE in the germline V gene (reference sequence). As DNA, the CDR3 is TGTGCCAGCAGCCAACAGGGACTAGCAGACGGTGAGCAGTTCTTC. Amino acids: CASSQQGLADGEQFF.

CDR3 protein: CSSGQGETQYF. The CDR3 DNA sequence: TGCAGTTCGGGACAGGGGGAGACCCAGTACTTC. The gene calls are TRBV20-1 and TRBJ2-5; 10 bases line up with TRBD1. V lost 8 bases to trimming and J lost 5 bases; unmatched junction nucleotides: 2. The CDR3 contains 11 residues. The V gene's germline CDR1 is DFQATT and CDR2 SNEGSKA (reference sequence).

The chain recombines TRBV29-1 with TRBJ2-6, with D tentatively TRBD1 (6 bases). CDR1 and CDR2 from the germline V gene are SQVTM and ANQGSEA. V lost 6 bases and J lost 1, with 10 bases in between. The CDR3 covers 14 residues. The CDR3 DNA is TGCAGCGTCGCACAGGGTTCTGGGGCCAACGTCCTGACTTTC. Protein product: CSVAQGSGANVLTF.

The chain uses TRBV5-6 and TRBJ2-7; maybe TRBD2 (6 bases). From germline, CDR1 is SGHDT and CDR2 YYEEEE. The CDR3 spans 13 residues. Trimming stripped 4 bases from V and 7 bases from J, with 15 bases between. CDR3 sequence (DNA): TGTGCCAGCAGCACCTGGGGGGTGGGAGAGCAGTACTTC. Translating it yields CASSTWGVGEQYF. Together with reference TRBV5-6 and TRBJ2-7, the CDR3 gives the full variable domain: DAGVTQSPTHLIKTRGQQVTLRCSPKSGHDTVSWYQQALGQGPQFIFQYYEEEERQRGNFPDRFSGHQFPNYSSELNVNALLLGDSALYLCASSTWGVGEQYFGPGTRLTVT.

The chain carries TRBV6-5 and TRBJ1-3, with D hard to call. This CDR3 is 15 amino acids long. CDR1 is MNHEY and CDR2 is SVGAGI in the germline V gene. V was trimmed by 5 bases and J by 0 bases, leaving 11 bases between them. CDR3 DNA: TGTGCCAGCAGTCGGGGTTACAGCTCTGGAAACACCATATATTTT. This gives the protein CASSRGYSSGNTIYF.

This clone appeared a single time. This chain links TRBV12-5 with TRBJ2-3; 8 nucleotides match TRBD2. Germline V lookup: CDR1 LGHNT, CDR2 FRNRAP. The CDR3 loop spans 18 amino acids. V lost 7 bases, J lost 0 bases, and 15 bases stayed unmatched. CDR3 loop: CASAGGVAGYFSTDTQYF. CDR3 in DNA: TGTGCTAGTGCCGGGGGGGTAGCGGGGTACTTTAGCACAGATACGCAGTATTTT.

CDR3 loop: CASSKGDSYNEQFF. DNA for the CDR3: TGTGCCAGCAGTAAAGGGGACTCCTACAATGAGCAGTTCTTC. The rearrangement uses TRBV27 and TRBJ2-1; perhaps TRBD1 as D (5 bases). The CDR3 is 14 amino acids. V lost 5 bases and J lost 0, with 8 bases in between. From germline, CDR1 is MNHEY and CDR2 SMNVEV (reference sequence).

The chain recombines TRBV20-1 with TRBJ2-5; D unresolved. The ends were cut back, 3 bases at V and 3 bases at J, with 5 bases in the middle. Germline-derived CDR1 and CDR2 are DFQATT and SNEGSKA (reference sequence). This CDR3 contains 11 residues. The CDR3 region is CSASLKETQYF. CDR3 bases: TGCAGTGCTAGCCTCAAAGAGACCCAGTACTTC.

V gene TRBV12-5 combines with J gene TRBJ1-5; unclear D gene. Germline lookup yields CDR1 LGHNT and CDR2 FRNRAP. CDR3 length: 13 residues. The ends were cut back, 5 bases at V and 2 bases at J, with 7 bases in the middle. The CDR3 DNA sequence: TGTGCTAGTGGTAACCTGGGCAATCAGCCCCAGCATTTT. Its protein product is CASGNLGNQPQHF.

V usage is TRBV7-2 and J usage is TRBJ1-3; D call uncertain. Trimming took off 1 base at V and 0 bases at J, with 7 bases between the two ends. Germline CDR1 SGHTA, CDR2 FQGNSA. This CDR3 spans 15 amino acids. The CDR3 sequence: CASSLGPDSGNTIYF. The CDR3 nucleotides are TGTGCCAGCAGCTTAGGACCGGACTCTGGAAACACCATATATTTT.

V is TRBV7-9 and J is TRBJ2-2, with unresolved D. The CDR3 runs to 17 residues. The ends were cut back, 1 base at V and 4 bases at J, with 16 bases in the middle. Germline lookup yields CDR1 SEHNR and CDR2 FQNEAQ (reference sequence). The CDR3: CASSLGPNQIGTGELFF. The CDR3 coding sequence is TGTGCCAGCAGCTTAGGGCCGAACCAGATCGGCACCGGGGAGCTGTTTTTT. Full variable domain (remainder filled in from reference TRBV7-9 and TRBJ2-2): DTGVSQNPRHKITKRGQNVTFRCDPISEHNRLYWYRQTLGQGPEFLTYFQNEAQLEKSRLLSDRFSAERPKGSFSTLEIQRTEQGDSAMYLCASSLGPNQIGTGELFFGEGSRLTVL.

This rearrangement joins TRBV5-6 to TRBJ1-2, with 10 bases aligning to TRBD1. Germline-derived CDR1 and CDR2 are SGHDT and YYEEEE. This CDR3 comprises 14 residues. V lost 4 bases and J lost 7; bases outside the gene matches: 7. CDR3 in DNA: TGTGCCAGCAGCCCGGGACAGGGGATCTCTGGCTACACCTTC. Protein sequence: CASSPGQGISGYTF.

This clone was found a few times. The chain couples TRBV6-5 to TRBJ1-2, with a possible D match to TRBD1 (5 bases). V dropped 2 bases and J dropped 8 bases, with 9 bases sitting between them. The CDR3 covers 12 residues. The V gene's germline CDR1 is MNHEY and CDR2 SVGAGI. CDR3 amino acids: CASSYGGWGYTF. The CDR3 DNA reads TGTGCCAGCAGTTACGGGGGATGGGGCTACACCTTC.

The J gene is TRBJ1-5, the V gene TRBV19, with 7 bases fitting TRBD1. CDR1 is LNHDA, CDR2 SQIVND, per germline (reference sequence). The CDR3 is made up of 17 amino acids. V lost 5 bases to trimming and J lost 1 base; unmatched junction nucleotides: 11. CDR3 in amino acids: CASSPRDRETSNQPQHF. The CDR3 nucleotides are TGTGCCAGTAGTCCTAGGGACAGAGAAACGAGCAATCAGCCCCAGCATTTT.

The rearrangement joins TRBV6-4 to TRBJ1-1, with 8 positions matching TRBD1. Losses at the gene ends were 4 bases for V and 4 bases for J; bases not matched to a gene: 2. This CDR3 comprises 13 residues. Germline CDR1 MRHNA, CDR2 SNTAGT. This chain's CDR3 is CASSVDRGTEAFF. CDR3 DNA sequence: TGTGCCAGCAGTGTTGACAGGGGCACTGAAGCTTTCTTT.

This rearrangement joins TRBV29-1 to TRBJ2-7; 10 nucleotides line up with TRBD2. The CDR3 covers 13 residues. V gave up 6 bases and J gave up 5 bases; unmatched junction bases: 7. CDR1 and CDR2 (germline): SQVTM, ANQGSEA. In DNA form, the CDR3 reads TGCAGCGTAGGACTAGCGGAAGACGACGAGCAGTACTTC. It codes for CSVGLAEDDEQYF.

CDR3 amino acids: CASSSANTGELFF. CDR3 in DNA: TGTGCCAGCAGCTCGGCGAACACCGGGGAGCTGTTTTTT. The rearrangement links TRBV14 to TRBJ2-2; D is unresolved. The germline CDR1 and CDR2 sequences are SGHDN and FVKESK. The CDR3 totals 13 residues. The V and J ends lost 5 bases and 0 bases respectively, with 4 bases between them. The entire variable domain, with the rest obtained from reference TRBV14 and TRBJ2-2, is as follows: EAGVTQFPSHSVIEKGQTVTLRCDPISGHDNLYWYRRVMGKEIKFLLHFVKESKQDESGMPNNRFLAERTGGTYSTLKVQPAELEDSGVYFCASSSANTGELFFGEGSRLTVL.

V usage is TRBV5-4 and J usage is TRBJ2-3; D ambiguous. This CDR3 contains 13 residues. The germline CDR1 and CDR2 sequences are SGHNT and YYREEE (reference sequence). V lost 0 bases and J lost 1, with 3 bases in between. The CDR3 loop reads CASSLGGTDTQYF. CDR3 nucleotides: TGTGCCAGCAGCTTGGGGGGCACAGATACGCAGTATTTT.

Here the CDR3 DNA reads TGCGCCAGCAGCGCAAGTAGCTCCTACAATGAGCAGTTCTTC. Translation gives CASSASSSYNEQFF. The J gene is TRBJ2-1, the V gene TRBV5-1, with D unresolved. The CDR3 is 14 residues long. Germline V gene sequence: CDR1 SGHRS, CDR2 YFSETQ. The V and J ends lost 4 bases and 0 bases respectively, with 8 bases between them.

The J gene is TRBJ2-2, the V gene TRBV5-6, with D perhaps matching TRBD2 (5 bases). The CDR3 covers 16 residues. The ends were cut back, 6 bases at V and 4 bases at J, with 19 bases in the middle. CDR1 is SGHDT and CDR2 is YYEEEE in the germline V gene. This chain's CDR3 is CASTIRGKKGTGELFF. CDR3 nucleotide sequence: TGTGCCAGCACCATTCGAGGGAAGAAGGGCACCGGGGAGCTGTTTTTT.